This T cell receptor beta chain was sequenced for a study of technical replicates of blood from several donors. Germline assignment: CDR1 SEHNR and CDR2 FQNEAQ (reference sequence). The length of the CDR3 is 12 residues. Trimming pared 8 bases from V and 2 bases from J, leaving 8 bases between. Assay: immunoSEQ multiplex PCR; the TCRdb copy retains only in-frame clones and omits some. The data show roughly 14,000 clones, roughly 80% seen once. This clone was detected once. The TCR comes from a human donor in good health. The chain links TRBV7-9 to TRBJ2-3, with a tentative D call TRBD1 (5 bases). The source material was PBMCs. The CDR3 nucleotides read TGTGCCAGCTCACAGGTCACAGATACGCAGTATTTT. Encoded protein: CASSQVTDTQYF.